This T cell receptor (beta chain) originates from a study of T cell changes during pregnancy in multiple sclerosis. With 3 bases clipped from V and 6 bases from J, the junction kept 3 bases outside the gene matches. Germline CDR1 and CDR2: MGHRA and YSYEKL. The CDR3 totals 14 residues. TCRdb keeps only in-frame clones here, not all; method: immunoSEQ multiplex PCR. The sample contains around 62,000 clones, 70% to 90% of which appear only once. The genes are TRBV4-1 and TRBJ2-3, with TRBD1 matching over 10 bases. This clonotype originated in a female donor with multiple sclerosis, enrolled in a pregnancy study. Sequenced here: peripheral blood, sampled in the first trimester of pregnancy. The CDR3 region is CASSQDRGGDTQYF. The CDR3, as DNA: TGCGCCAGCAGCCAGGACAGGGGGGGCGATACGCAGTATTTT.